A single sample is the source of the 32 T cell receptor beta chains below, sequenced in a study of T cells after yellow fever vaccination. TCRdb reanalysed the 5' RACE reads using MiXCR and keeps one entry per CDR3 protein. The sample has roughly 160,000 distinct CDR3 sequences, more than 5.5% seen once. The sample was CD4+ T cells sorted from PBMCs, taken about 5 days after the first yellow fever vaccination. These receptors came from a man aged 18 to 35 who received the YFV17D yellow fever vaccine.

Regarding this clonotype: A junction end diverges from the germline sequence, so it may reflect a read error. The chain uses TRBV11-3 and TRBJ2-1, with TRBD2 matching over 8 bases. CDR3 length: 16 residues. Germline V gives CDR1 SGHNT, CDR2 YENEEA. The CDR3 DNA is TGTGCCAGCAGCTTAGCCGGGACTAGATCCTCCAATGAGCAGTTCTTC. This codes for CASSLAGTRSSNEQFF.

This clonotype was counted many times. V and J are TRBV5-6 and TRBJ2-3; D gene ambiguous. This CDR3 spans 14 amino acids. V was trimmed by 4 bases and J by 0 bases, leaving 9 bases between them. Germline CDR1 SGHDT, CDR2 YYEEEE. The CDR3 DNA follows: TGTGCCAGCAGCCTCAGCGCTAGCACAGATACGCAGTATTTT. Its protein product is CASSLSASTDTQYF.

This clonotype was detected ten times or more. This chain connects TRBV3-1 to TRBJ2-3; no reliable D call. V shed 2 bases and J shed 2 bases, with 5 bases lying between them. This CDR3 is 13 amino acids long. Germline V CDR1 and CDR2: LGHDT, YNNKEL (reference sequence). CDR3 nucleotides: TGTGCCAGCAGCCAAACCTACACAGATACGCAGTATTTT. Its protein is CASSQTYTDTQYF.

The sample holds many counts of this clonotype. The gene calls are TRBV5-1 and TRBJ2-7; 7 bases align to TRBD1. CDR3 size: 18 residues. Germline lookup yields CDR1 SGHRS and CDR2 YFSETQ. The trim removed 0 bases at V and 0 bases at J, leaving 12 bases unmatched. CDR3 bases: TGCGCCAGCAGCTTGGCCCTGGACCGACAGGGTAGCTCCTACGAGCAGTACTTC. It translates to CASSLALDRQGSSYEQYF.

At least ten counts were recorded for this clonotype. V is TRBV5-1 and J is TRBJ1-1, with D uncertain. CDR3 length: 15 amino acids. V was trimmed by 2 bases and J by 4 bases, leaving 15 bases between them. CDR1 and CDR2 from the germline V gene are SGHRS and YFSETQ. CDR3: CASSFFGTGVTEAFF. The CDR3 nucleotides read TGCGCCAGCAGCTTTTTTGGTACCGGGGTCACTGAAGCTTTCTTT.

This clonotype was recorded at least ten times. The rearrangement uses TRBV19 and TRBJ1-4; D remains unclear. The CDR3 covers 12 residues. Trimming shortened V by 5 bases and J by 13 bases, and 14 bases separated the two germline ends. Germline V gives CDR1 LNHDA, CDR2 SQIVND (reference sequence). CDR3 amino acids: CASSFLLQPLFF. The CDR3 DNA reads TGTGCCAGTAGTTTTCTCCTACAGCCACTGTTTTTT.

This clonotype has a handful of counts. This rearrangement joins TRBV5-1 to TRBJ1-2; the D is unclear. This CDR3 contains 13 residues. With 4 bases removed from V and 0 bases from J, the gap between germline ends came to 7 bases. The germline gives CDR1 SGHRS, CDR2 YFSETQ. The CDR3 region is CASSNSPNYGYTF. CDR3 DNA: TGCGCCAGCAGCAACAGCCCTAACTATGGCTACACCTTC.

The V and J genes are TRBV9 and TRBJ2-1; the match to TRBD2 covers 11 bases. Germline V gene lookup returns CDR1 SGDLS and CDR2 YYNGEE. The CDR3 has 15 residues. The trim removed 3 bases at V and 6 bases at J, leaving 5 bases unmatched. The CDR3 loop is CASSEVAGGVNEQFF. For the CDR3, the DNA is TGTGCCAGCAGCGAGGTAGCGGGGGGGGTCAATGAGCAGTTCTTC. The whole variable domain, filled in from reference TRBV9 and TRBJ2-1, reads DSGVTQTPKHLITATGQRVTLRCSPRSGDLSVYWYQQSLDQGLQFLIQYYNGEERAKGNILERFSAQQFPDLHSELNLSSLELGDSALYFCASSEVAGGVNEQFFGPGTRLTVL.

This clonotype was observed a handful of times. The V gene is TRBV6-5, the J gene TRBJ2-2; TRBD1 matches at 8 bases. CDR1 and CDR2 from the germline V gene are MNHEY and SVGAGI. This CDR3 has 16 residues. V dropped 2 bases and J dropped 4; count of bases not matched to a gene: 6. CDR3 sequence: CASSYTHRGTTGELFF. The DNA for the CDR3 is TGTGCCAGCAGTTACACCCACAGGGGGACCACCGGGGAGCTGTTTTTT.

As regards this clonotype: A much larger clone lies a single base off, so this may be a read error. The rearrangement uses TRBV5-1 and TRBJ1-5; the match to TRBD1 covers 9 bases. CDR1 is SGHRS, CDR2 YFSETQ, per germline. The CDR3 length is 16 residues. DNA for the CDR3: TGCGCCAGCAGCTTGGGACCGGGACAGGGCAAGCAGCCCCAGCATTTT. Protein product: CASSLGPGQGKQPQHF.

The V gene is TRBV7-1, the J gene TRBJ1-1, with D uncertain. TRBV7-1 has ORF status, its function being uncertain. There are 15 residues in the CDR3. The germline V and J ends were trimmed by 3 bases and 5 bases, with 16 bases remaining between them. CDR3 loop: CASSSAHGWKTEAFF. The CDR3 DNA is TGTGCCAGCAGCTCTGCGCACGGGTGGAAAACTGAAGCTTTCTTT.

This chain links TRBV7-2 with TRBJ2-4; possible D gene TRBD2, 7 bases. Trimming pared 3 bases from V and 0 bases from J, leaving 12 bases between. CDR3 size: 16 residues. The germline CDR1 and CDR2 sequences are SGHTA and FQGNSA. Written as DNA, the CDR3 is TGTGCCAGCAGCTTGGGGGGGCGGCTAGCCAAAAACATTCAGTACTTC. It specifies CASSLGGRLAKNIQYF.

This clonotype showed up just a few times. This chain uses TRBV20-1 with TRBJ2-3, with unresolved D. Germline CDR1 DFQATT, CDR2 SNEGSKA (reference sequence). V lost 6 bases to trimming and J lost 4 bases, with 11 bases between them. There are 12 residues in the CDR3. The DNA for the CDR3 is TGCAGTGCCGCTAGACCCCCAGATACGCAGTATTTT. This codes for CSAARPPDTQYF.

This clonotype has more than one count but fewer than ten. The chain combines TRBV6-4 with TRBJ1-3, with a possible D match to TRBD1 (5 bases). CDR1 is MRHNA and CDR2 is SNTAGT in the germline V gene. This CDR3 has 19 residues. Trimming stripped 5 bases from V and 0 bases from J, with 23 bases between. The CDR3: CASSLDSPLYDPSGNTIYF. CDR3 DNA: TGTGCCAGCAGTCTAGACAGCCCTCTCTATGACCCCTCTGGAAACACCATATATTTT.

This clonotype was counted only a few times. This rearrangement joins TRBV5-1 to TRBJ2-2; D gene uncertain. Trimming cost V 0 bases and J 1 base, with 7 bases left between them. The CDR3 spans 15 residues. Germline values: CDR1 SGHRS, CDR2 YFSETQ. In DNA, the CDR3 is TGCGCCAGCAGCTTGGTTGTAGGGAACACCGGGGAGCTGTTTTTT. Its translation is CASSLVVGNTGELFF.

This clonotype appeared many times. The CDR3 DNA follows: TGCGCCAGCAGACCCCCAGGGAGGGCCACTGAAGCTTTCTTT. Encoded protein: CASRPPGRATEAFF. The chain joins TRBV4-3 to TRBJ1-1; D is possibly TRBD1 (5 bases). Germline values: CDR1 LGHNA, CDR2 YSLEER. V lost 6 bases and J 4 bases, leaving 15 bases between the germline ends. This CDR3 spans 14 amino acids.

The chain has TRBV11-3 and TRBJ2-1, with D unresolved. V was clipped by 5 bases and J by 7 bases, with 12 bases between them. The CDR3 contains 13 residues. Germline values: CDR1 SGHNT, CDR2 YENEEA. The CDR3 loop reads CASSLNQYNEQFF. In nucleotides, the CDR3 is TGTGCCAGCAGCCTGAACCAATATAATGAGCAGTTCTTC.

Many counts were recorded for this clonotype. The chain couples TRBV4-1 to TRBJ2-7, with 9 bases lining up with TRBD1. The CDR3 contains 17 residues. After removal of 0 bases from V and 4 bases from J, the junction contained 10 bases not matched to a gene. Per germline, CDR1 MGHRA and CDR2 YSYEKL. CDR3 sequence reads: CASSQEVPGQGWYEQYF. The CDR3 DNA sequence: TGCGCCAGCAGCCAAGAAGTTCCCGGACAGGGGTGGTACGAGCAGTACTTC.

The chain recombines TRBV6-6 with TRBJ2-2; TRBD2 might be the D (7 bases). The V and J ends lost 2 bases and 4 bases respectively, with 11 bases between them. This CDR3 is built from 15 residues. Germline V gene data show CDR1 as MNHNY and CDR2 as SVGAGI (reference sequence). CDR3 protein: CASSYRGAVTGELFF. The CDR3 nucleotides are TGTGCCAGCAGTTACCGGGGGGCGGTCACCGGGGAGCTGTTTTTT.

This chain links TRBV7-2 with TRBJ2-2, with D possibly being TRBD2 (6 bases). This CDR3 has 17 amino acids. V was cut by 5 bases and J by 4 bases, with 20 bases left in between. In germline, CDR1 is SGHTA, CDR2 FQGNSA. In DNA form, the CDR3 reads TGTGCCAGCAGCCGTTCGTCGGACTACGGGGGCACCGGGGAGCTGTTTTTT. Its translation: CASSRSSDYGGTGELFF. The full variable domain, with the rest looked up from reference TRBV7-2 and TRBJ2-2, is GAGVSQSPSNKVTEKGKDVELRCDPISGHTALYWYRQSLGQGLEFLIYFQGNSAPDKSGLPSDRFSAERTGGSVSTLTIQRTQQEDSAVYLCASSRSSDYGGTGELFFGEGSRLTVL.

This clonotype was found many times. V gene TRBV7-2 combines with J gene TRBJ2-7; perhaps TRBD2 as D (6 bases). The CDR3 is made up of 14 amino acids. V lost 4 bases and J 2 bases, leaving 12 bases between the germline ends. Germline values: CDR1 SGHTA, CDR2 FQGNSA. The CDR3 protein is CASSSQGGAYEQYF. CDR3 DNA: TGTGCCAGCAGCTCCCAGGGAGGCGCCTACGAGCAGTACTTC. The variable domain in full, completed from reference TRBV7-2 and TRBJ2-7, reads GAGVSQSPSNKVTEKGKDVELRCDPISGHTALYWYRQSLGQGLEFLIYFQGNSAPDKSGLPSDRFSAERTGGSVSTLTIQRTQQEDSAVYLCASSSQGGAYEQYFGPGTRLTVT.

This clonotype turned up a few times. The rearrangement links TRBV7-9 to TRBJ2-3, with 10 positions matching TRBD2. The CDR3 sequence is 16 residues long. Germline V gene data show CDR1 as SEHNR and CDR2 as FQNEAQ (reference sequence). Trimming took 5 bases from V and 2 from J; bases not matched to a gene: 7. For the CDR3, the DNA is TGTGCCAGCAGCCTTCTGACTAGCGGGTTCACAGATACGCAGTATTTT. This translates into CASSLLTSGFTDTQYF. Full variable domain (outside the CDR3, taken from reference TRBV7-9 and TRBJ2-3): DTGVSQNPRHKITKRGQNVTFRCDPISEHNRLYWYRQTLGQGPEFLTYFQNEAQLEKSRLLSDRFSAERPKGSFSTLEIQRTEQGDSAMYLCASSLLTSGFTDTQYFGPGTRLTVL.

The sample holds a few counts of this clonotype. The rearrangement joins TRBV7-2 to TRBJ2-1; no firm D call. CDR3 length equals 11 residues. CDR1 SGHTA and CDR2 FQGNSA come from the germline V gene. With 6 bases removed from V and 8 bases from J, the gap between germline ends came to 8 bases. The CDR3 DNA reads TGTGCCAGCAGACGGCTCGATGAGCAGTTCTTC. It codes for CASRRLDEQFF.

This clonotype appeared many times. This chain connects TRBV25-1 to TRBJ2-5; D ambiguous. Between the trimmed V and J ends, which lost 3 bases and 0 bases, there was a span of 5 bases. Germline assignment: CDR1 MGHDK and CDR2 SYGVNS. The CDR3 consists of 13 residues. CDR3 nucleotide sequence: TGTGCCAGCAGTGAGTCGTACCAAGAGACCCAGTACTTC. Amino acid sequence: CASSESYQETQYF.

The chain has TRBV6-2 or TRBV6-3 and TRBJ2-5; D possibly corresponds to TRBD1 (5 bases). V was shortened by 2 bases and J by 4 bases, with 17 bases between the two germline ends. This CDR3 spans 16 amino acids. Germline CDR1 is MNHEY and CDR2 is SVGEGT. The chain's CDR3 is CASSYGLGVRGETQYF. The CDR3 bases are TGTGCCAGCAGTTACGGGTTAGGGGTTAGGGGAGAGACCCAGTACTTC.

J is TRBJ2-3 and V is TRBV3-1, with 9 bases lining up with TRBD2. V gave up 4 bases and J gave up 7 bases; unmatched junction bases: 9. Germline V gene data show CDR1 as LGHDT and CDR2 as YNNKEL (reference sequence). CDR3 size: 15 residues. CDR3 in amino acids: CASSLRYSGGYTQYF. CDR3 coding DNA: TGTGCCAGCAGCCTCCGTTATAGCGGGGGTTATACGCAGTATTTT.

This clonotype was seen repeatedly, ten times or more. The chain employs TRBV7-9 and TRBJ1-1; D remains unclear. V lost 2 bases and J lost 0, with 10 bases in between. This CDR3 is built from 15 residues. CDR1 is SEHNR and CDR2 is FQNEAQ in the germline V gene (reference sequence). As DNA, the CDR3 is TGTGCCAGCAGCTTATCGAGGATCTTGAACACTGAAGCTTTCTTT. Its protein product is CASSLSRILNTEAFF.

There are many counts of this clonotype. The chain links TRBV4-3 to TRBJ1-3, with 9 bases matching TRBD1. Unmatched junction bases numbered 7, after V lost 3 bases and J lost 1 base. Germline CDR1 and CDR2: LGHNA and YSLEER. The CDR3 is 17 amino acids. CDR3 nucleotides: TGCGCCAGCAGCCAGGCCCGGACAGGGGTATCTGGAAACACCATATATTTT. It codes for CASSQARTGVSGNTIYF.

J is TRBJ2-7 and V is TRBV10-1; TRBD1 might be the D (5 bases). From germline, CDR1 is WNHNN and CDR2 SYGVQD (reference sequence). Trimming left V 10 bases short and J 0 bases short, with 19 bases between. The CDR3 loop spans 15 amino acids. For the CDR3, the DNA is TGCGCCACCGGACAACTCTACAAAACCTCCTACGAGCAGTACGTC. Protein product: CATGQLYKTSYEQYV.

Comment on this clonotype: A much larger clone differs by one base, so this may be a read error. The J gene is TRBJ1-5, the V gene TRBV11-2; 9 nucleotides line up with TRBD1. With 6 bases clipped from V and 7 bases from J, the junction kept 10 bases outside the gene matches. This CDR3 has 15 amino acids. Germline V gene lookup returns CDR1 SGHAT and CDR2 FQNNGV. The CDR3 loop is CASRPRDRAVQPQHF. In DNA, the CDR3 is TGTGCCAGCAGGCCGAGGGACAGGGCGGTCCAGCCCCAGCATTTT. The variable domain in full, with the rest retrieved from reference TRBV11-2 and TRBJ1-5, is EAGVAQSPRYKIIEKRQSVAFWCNPISGHATLYWYQQILGQGPKLLIQFQNNGVVDDSQLPKDRFSAERLKGVDSTLKIQPAKLEDSAVYLCASRPRDRAVQPQHFGDGTRLSIL.

This clonotype was observed many times. The CDR3 protein is CASTRTTGGEKLFF. CDR3 nucleotide sequence: TGTGCCAGCACTCGCACGACAGGGGGAGAAAAACTGTTTTTT. The chain couples TRBV2 to TRBJ1-4; 9 bases fit TRBD1. This CDR3 contains 14 residues. Germline CDR1 and CDR2: SNHLY and FYNNEI. V was clipped by 7 bases and J by 8 bases; unmatched bases: 8.

This clonotype came up a few times. The J gene is TRBJ2-3, the V gene TRBV2, with D possibly matching TRBD2 (5 bases). Germline V CDR1 and CDR2: SNHLY, FYNNEI. The V and J ends lost 2 bases and 5 bases respectively, with 11 bases between them. This CDR3 spans 14 amino acids. The CDR3 here is CASSELATLDTQYF. Here the CDR3 DNA reads TGTGCCAGCAGTGAACTAGCCACTTTAGATACGCAGTATTTT.